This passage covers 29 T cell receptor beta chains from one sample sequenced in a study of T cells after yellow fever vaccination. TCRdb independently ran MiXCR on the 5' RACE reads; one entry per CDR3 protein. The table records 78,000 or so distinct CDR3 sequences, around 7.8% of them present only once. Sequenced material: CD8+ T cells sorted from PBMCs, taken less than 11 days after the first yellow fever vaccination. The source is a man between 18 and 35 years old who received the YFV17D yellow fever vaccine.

CDR3 sequence reads: CAIQGTGEQFF. The CDR3 DNA follows: TGTGCCATACAGGGGACTGGTGAGCAGTTCTTC. The V call is TRBV10-3, the J call TRBJ2-1, with TRBD1 as a possible D gene (7 bases). CDR1 ENHRY and CDR2 SYGVKD come from the germline V gene. The CDR3 contains 11 residues. Trimming pared 9 bases from V and 9 bases from J, leaving 12 bases between.

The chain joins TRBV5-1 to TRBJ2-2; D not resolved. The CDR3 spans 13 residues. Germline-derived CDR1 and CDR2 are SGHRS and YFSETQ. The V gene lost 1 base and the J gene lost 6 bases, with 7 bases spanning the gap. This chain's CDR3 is CASSLLPPGELFF. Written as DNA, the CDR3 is TGCGCCAGCAGCTTGCTCCCCCCCGGGGAGCTGTTTTTT.

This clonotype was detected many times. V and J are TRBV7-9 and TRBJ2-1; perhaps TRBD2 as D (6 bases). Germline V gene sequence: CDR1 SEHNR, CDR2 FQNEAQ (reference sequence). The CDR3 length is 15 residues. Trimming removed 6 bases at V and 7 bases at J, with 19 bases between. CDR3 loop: CASSPRDWVSNEQFF. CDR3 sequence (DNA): TGTGCCAGCAGTCCCCGGGACTGGGTGTCGAATGAGCAGTTCTTC.

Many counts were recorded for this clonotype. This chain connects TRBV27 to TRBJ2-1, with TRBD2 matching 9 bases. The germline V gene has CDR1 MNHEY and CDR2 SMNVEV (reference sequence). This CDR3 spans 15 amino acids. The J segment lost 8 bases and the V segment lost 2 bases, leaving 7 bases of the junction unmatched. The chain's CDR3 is CASSLGGGAGHEQFF. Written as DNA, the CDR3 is TGTGCCAGCAGTTTAGGCGGGGGGGCCGGGCATGAGCAGTTCTTC.

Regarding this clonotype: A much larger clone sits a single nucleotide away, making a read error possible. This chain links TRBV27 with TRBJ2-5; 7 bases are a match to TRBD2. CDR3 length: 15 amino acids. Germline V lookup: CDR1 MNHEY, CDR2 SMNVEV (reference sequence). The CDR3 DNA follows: TGTGCCAGCAGTCCCCGGGTCACTGGGGGGGAGACCCGGTACTTC. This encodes CASSPRVTGGETRYF.

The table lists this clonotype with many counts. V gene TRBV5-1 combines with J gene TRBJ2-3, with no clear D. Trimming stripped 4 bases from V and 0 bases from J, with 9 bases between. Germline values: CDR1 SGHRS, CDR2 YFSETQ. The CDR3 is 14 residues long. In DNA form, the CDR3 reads TGCGCCAGCAGCCTGAGATATAGCACAGATACGCAGTATTTT. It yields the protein CASSLRYSTDTQYF.

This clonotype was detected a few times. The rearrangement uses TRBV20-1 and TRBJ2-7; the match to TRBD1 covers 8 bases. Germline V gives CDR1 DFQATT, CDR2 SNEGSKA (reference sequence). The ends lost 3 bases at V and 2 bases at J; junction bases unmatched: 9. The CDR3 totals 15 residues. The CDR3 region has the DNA TGCAGTGCTAGGGGATGGGACAGGCAGGCCTACGAGCAGTACTTC. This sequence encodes CSARGWDRQAYEQYF.

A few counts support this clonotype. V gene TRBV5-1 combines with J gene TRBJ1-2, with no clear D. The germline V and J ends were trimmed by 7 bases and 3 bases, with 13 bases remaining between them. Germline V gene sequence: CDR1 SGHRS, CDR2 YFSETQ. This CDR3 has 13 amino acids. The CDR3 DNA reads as TGCGCCAGCCGTGCCGTAGAGTACTATGGCTACACCTTC. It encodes CASRAVEYYGYTF.

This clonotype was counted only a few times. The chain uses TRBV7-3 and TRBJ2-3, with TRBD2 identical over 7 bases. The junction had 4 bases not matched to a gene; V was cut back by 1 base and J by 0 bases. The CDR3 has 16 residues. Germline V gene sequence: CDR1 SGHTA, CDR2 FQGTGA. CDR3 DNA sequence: TGTGCCAGCAGCTTAAATCCAGCGGGGAGCACAGATACGCAGTATTTT. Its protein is CASSLNPAGSTDTQYF. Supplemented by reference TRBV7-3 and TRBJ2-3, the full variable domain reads GAGVSQTPSNKVTEKGKYVELRCDPISGHTALYWYRQSLGQGPEFLIYFQGTGAADDSGLPNDRFFAVRPEGSVSTLKIQRTERGDSAVYLCASSLNPAGSTDTQYFGPGTRLTVL.

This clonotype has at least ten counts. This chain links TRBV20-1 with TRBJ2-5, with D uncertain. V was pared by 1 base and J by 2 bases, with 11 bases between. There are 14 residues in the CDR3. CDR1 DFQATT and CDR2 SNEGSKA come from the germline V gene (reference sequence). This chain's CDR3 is CSARGYSKQETQYF. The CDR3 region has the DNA TGCAGTGCTAGAGGATACTCGAAGCAAGAGACCCAGTACTTC.

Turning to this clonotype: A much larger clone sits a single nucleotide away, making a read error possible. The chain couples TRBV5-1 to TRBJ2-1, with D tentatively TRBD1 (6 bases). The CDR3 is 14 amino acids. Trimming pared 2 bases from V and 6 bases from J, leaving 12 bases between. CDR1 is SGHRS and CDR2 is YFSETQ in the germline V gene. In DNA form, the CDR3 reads TGCGCCAGCAGCTTTCACAGGGATGCCAATGAGCAGTTCTTC. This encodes CASSFHRDANEQFF.

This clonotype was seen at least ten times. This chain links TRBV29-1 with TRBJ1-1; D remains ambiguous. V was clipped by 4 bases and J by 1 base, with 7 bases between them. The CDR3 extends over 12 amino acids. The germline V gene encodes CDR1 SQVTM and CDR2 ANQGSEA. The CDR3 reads CSVVGRNTEAFF. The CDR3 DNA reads TGCAGCGTTGTAGGCCGGAACACTGAAGCTTTCTTT.

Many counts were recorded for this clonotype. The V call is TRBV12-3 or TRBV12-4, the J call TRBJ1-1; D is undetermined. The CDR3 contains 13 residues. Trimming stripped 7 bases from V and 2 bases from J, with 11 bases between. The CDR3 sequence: CASTPWINTEAFF. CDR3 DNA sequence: TGTGCCAGCACCCCGTGGATTAACACTGAAGCTTTCTTT.

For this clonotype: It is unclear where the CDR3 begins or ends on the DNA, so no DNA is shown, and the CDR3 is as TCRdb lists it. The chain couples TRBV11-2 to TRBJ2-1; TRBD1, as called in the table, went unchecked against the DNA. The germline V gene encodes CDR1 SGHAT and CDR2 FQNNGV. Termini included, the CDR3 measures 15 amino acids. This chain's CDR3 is CASSTSGVSYNEQFF.

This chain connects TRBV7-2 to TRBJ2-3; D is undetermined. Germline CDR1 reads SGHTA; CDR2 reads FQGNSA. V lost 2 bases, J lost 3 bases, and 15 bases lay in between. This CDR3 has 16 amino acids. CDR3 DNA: TGTGCCAGCAGCTTAAGTCGGACCGGGTCTACAGATACGCAGTATTTT. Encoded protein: CASSLSRTGSTDTQYF.

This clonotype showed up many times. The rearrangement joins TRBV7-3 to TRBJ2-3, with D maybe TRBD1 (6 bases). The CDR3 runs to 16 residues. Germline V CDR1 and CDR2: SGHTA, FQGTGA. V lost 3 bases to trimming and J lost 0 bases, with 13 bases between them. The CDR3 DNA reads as TGTGCCAGCAGCTTCGGCAGGGGTACTAGCACAGATACGCAGTATTTT. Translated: CASSFGRGTSTDTQYF. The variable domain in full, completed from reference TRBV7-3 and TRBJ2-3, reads GAGVSQTPSNKVTEKGKYVELRCDPISGHTALYWYRQSLGQGPEFLIYFQGTGAADDSGLPNDRFFAVRPEGSVSTLKIQRTERGDSAVYLCASSFGRGTSTDTQYFGPGTRLTVL.

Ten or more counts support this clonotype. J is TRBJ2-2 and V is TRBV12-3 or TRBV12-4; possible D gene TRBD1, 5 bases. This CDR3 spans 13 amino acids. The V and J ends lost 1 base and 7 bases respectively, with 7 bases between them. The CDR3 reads CASSLGGDGELFF. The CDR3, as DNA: TGTGCCAGCAGTTTAGGGGGCGACGGGGAGCTGTTTTTT.

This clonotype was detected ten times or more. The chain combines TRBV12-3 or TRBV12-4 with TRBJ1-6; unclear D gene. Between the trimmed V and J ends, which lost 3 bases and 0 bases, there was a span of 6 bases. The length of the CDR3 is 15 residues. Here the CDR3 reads CASSLASSYNSPLHF. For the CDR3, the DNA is TGTGCCAGCAGTTTGGCTAGCTCCTATAATTCACCCCTCCACTTT.

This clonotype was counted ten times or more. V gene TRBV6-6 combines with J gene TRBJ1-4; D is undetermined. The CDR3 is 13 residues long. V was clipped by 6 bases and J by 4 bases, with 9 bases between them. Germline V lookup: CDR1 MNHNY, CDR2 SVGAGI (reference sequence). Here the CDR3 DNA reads TGTGCCAGCAGGGACGGAATTAATGAAAAACTGTTTTTT. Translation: CASRDGINEKLFF.

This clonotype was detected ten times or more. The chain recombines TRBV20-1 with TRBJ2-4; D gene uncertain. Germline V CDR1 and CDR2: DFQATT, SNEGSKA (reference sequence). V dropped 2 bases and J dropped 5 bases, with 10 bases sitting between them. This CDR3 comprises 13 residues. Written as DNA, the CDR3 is TGCAGTGCTAGAAAATATACAGAAAACATTCAGTACTTC. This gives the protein CSARKYTENIQYF.

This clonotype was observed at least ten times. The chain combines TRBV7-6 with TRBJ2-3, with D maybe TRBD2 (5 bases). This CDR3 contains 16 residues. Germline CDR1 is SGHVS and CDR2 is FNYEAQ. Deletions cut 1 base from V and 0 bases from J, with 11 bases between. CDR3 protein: CASSLGGMFSTDTQYF. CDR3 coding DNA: TGTGCCAGCAGCTTAGGAGGGATGTTTAGCACAGATACGCAGTATTTT.

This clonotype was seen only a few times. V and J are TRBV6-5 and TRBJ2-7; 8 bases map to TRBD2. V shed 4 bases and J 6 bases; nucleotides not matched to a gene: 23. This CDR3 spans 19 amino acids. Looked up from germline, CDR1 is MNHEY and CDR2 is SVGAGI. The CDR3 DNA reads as TGTGCCAGCAGTTCCGCCGGAGGCGGGGGGCCGCTCCCCAGTCCCGAGCAGTACTTC. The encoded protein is CASSSAGGGGPLPSPEQYF.

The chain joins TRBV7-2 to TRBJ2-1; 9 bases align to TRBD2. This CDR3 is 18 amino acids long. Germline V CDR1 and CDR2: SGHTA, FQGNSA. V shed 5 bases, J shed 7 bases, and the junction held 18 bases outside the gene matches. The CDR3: CASSLPAVGTSSGNEQFF. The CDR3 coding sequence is TGTGCCAGCAGCCTACCGGCGGTCGGGACTAGCTCGGGAAATGAGCAGTTCTTC.

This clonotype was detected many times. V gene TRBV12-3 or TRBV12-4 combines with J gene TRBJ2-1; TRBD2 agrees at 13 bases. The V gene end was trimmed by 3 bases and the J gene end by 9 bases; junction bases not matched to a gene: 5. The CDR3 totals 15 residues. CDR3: CASSLTSGGWSEQFF. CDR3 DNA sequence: TGTGCCAGCAGTTTGACTAGCGGGGGGTGGAGTGAGCAGTTCTTC.

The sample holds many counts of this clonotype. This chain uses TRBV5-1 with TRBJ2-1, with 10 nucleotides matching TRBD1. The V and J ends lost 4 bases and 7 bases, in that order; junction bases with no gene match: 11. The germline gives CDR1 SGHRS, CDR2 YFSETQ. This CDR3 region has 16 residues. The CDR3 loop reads CASSLEVTGGRNEQFF. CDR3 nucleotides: TGCGCCAGCAGCCTGGAGGTGACAGGGGGCAGGAATGAGCAGTTCTTC.

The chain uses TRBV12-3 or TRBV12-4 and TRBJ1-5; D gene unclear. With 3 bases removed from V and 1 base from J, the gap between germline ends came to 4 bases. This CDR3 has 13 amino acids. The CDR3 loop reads CASSFGSNQPQHF. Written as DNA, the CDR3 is TGTGCCAGCAGTTTCGGCAGCAATCAGCCCCAGCATTTT.

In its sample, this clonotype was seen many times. The CDR3 region is CASSWEGSQPQHF. CDR3 bases: TGTGCCAGCAGTTGGGAAGGTTCTCAGCCCCAGCATTTT. The rearrangement links TRBV27 to TRBJ1-5, with D hard to call. The CDR3 sequence is 13 residues long. CDR1 and CDR2 from the germline V gene are MNHEY and SMNVEV (reference sequence). V lost 4 bases to trimming and J lost 6 bases, with 10 bases between them.

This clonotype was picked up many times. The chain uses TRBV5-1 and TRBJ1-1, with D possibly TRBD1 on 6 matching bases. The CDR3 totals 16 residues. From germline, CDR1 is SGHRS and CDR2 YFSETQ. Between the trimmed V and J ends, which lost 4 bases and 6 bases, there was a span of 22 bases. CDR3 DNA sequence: TGCGCCAGCAGCCCGCCTGCGGGGGGCGATTTCTCTGAAGCTTTCTTT. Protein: CASSPPAGGDFSEAFF.

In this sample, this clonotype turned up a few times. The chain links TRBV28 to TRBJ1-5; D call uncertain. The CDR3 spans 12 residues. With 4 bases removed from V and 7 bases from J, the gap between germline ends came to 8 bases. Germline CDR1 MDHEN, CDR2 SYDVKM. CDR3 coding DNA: TGTGCCAGCAGTTATTACCGGCAGCCCCAGCATTTT. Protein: CASSYYRQPQHF.